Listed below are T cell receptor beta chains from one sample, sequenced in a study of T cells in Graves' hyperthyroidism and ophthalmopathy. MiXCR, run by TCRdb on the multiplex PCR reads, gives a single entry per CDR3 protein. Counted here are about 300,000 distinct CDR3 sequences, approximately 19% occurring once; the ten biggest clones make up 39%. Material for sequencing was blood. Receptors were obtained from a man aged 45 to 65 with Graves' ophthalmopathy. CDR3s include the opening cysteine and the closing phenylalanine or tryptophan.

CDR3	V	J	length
CASSSGQGAREQYF	TRBV7-9	TRBJ2-7	14
CASSLILAGGSYNEQFF	TRBV12-3/TRBV12-4	TRBJ2-1	17
CASSDAGLGPYEQYF	TRBV6-1	TRBJ2-7	15
CASSQRQPIGTGELFF	TRBV3-1	TRBJ2-2	16
CATSRYGQAHEQYF	TRBV15	TRBJ2-7	14
CASSLLDGGARNTIYF	TRBV9	TRBJ1-3	16
CASSSGLAGGGDTQYF	TRBV12-3/TRBV12-4	TRBJ2-3	16
CASTRSAGSTYNEQFF	TRBV6-1	TRBJ2-1	16
CASSLGRKTAYEQYF	TRBV28	TRBJ2-7	15
CASSRPGTVNTEAFF	TRBV7-2	TRBJ1-1	15
CASSLSHSRDSWDTEAFF	TRBV28	TRBJ1-1	18
CASSPDRMNTEAFF	TRBV28	TRBJ1-1	14
CASSLDGTGDQPQHF	TRBV11-2	TRBJ1-5	15
CASSQGPAGVSEQYF	TRBV3-1	TRBJ2-7	15
CASSLEIRETQYF	TRBV7-8	TRBJ2-5	13
CASSLAAPGTGELFF	TRBV5-1	TRBJ2-2	15
CASSQKYRVIGYNEQFF	TRBV5-6	TRBJ2-1	17
CASSNVEGSYEQYF	TRBV7-9	TRBJ2-7	14
CASSRFREKGGEQFF	TRBV27	TRBJ2-1	15
CAMASTDTQYF	TRBV10-3	TRBJ2-3	11
CSARSASTYEQYF	TRBV20-1	TRBJ2-7	13
CSASTGTTAYEQYF	TRBV20-1	TRBJ2-7	14
CASSSPTRNNEQFF	TRBV7-8	TRBJ2-1	14
CSARGSDYGYTF	TRBV20-1	TRBJ1-2	12
CASSEGGNSYEQYF	TRBV9	TRBJ2-7	14
CSAREWGLYGYTF	TRBV20-1	TRBJ1-2	13
CASSIFRGRNSEAFF	TRBV19	TRBJ1-1	15
CSAREGGTANTEAFF	TRBV20-1	TRBJ1-1	15
CASRRQGEAFF	TRBV19	TRBJ1-1	11
CASSLDLAAGDTQYF	TRBV7-3	TRBJ2-3	15
CASSEPGLAFYEQYF	TRBV2	TRBJ2-7	15
CASSRRTGSSTDTQYF	TRBV27	TRBJ2-3	16
CASTNQGGKNTQYF	TRBV28	TRBJ2-3	14
CSAPGGAGSTDTQYF	TRBV29-1	TRBJ2-3	15
CASSSILDPETQYF	TRBV5-1	TRBJ2-5	14
CASSEAPLNNQPQHF	TRBV6-1	TRBJ1-5	15
CASSSVNIGGYTF	TRBV19	TRBJ1-2	13
CAGLAVDYEQYF	TRBV30	TRBJ2-7	12
CASSLEYEQYF	TRBV28	TRBJ2-7	11
CASTYGLAGGSYEQYF	TRBV11-2	TRBJ2-7	16